The sequence of this T cell receptor beta chain was determined in a study of T cell repertoires in cytomegalovirus infection. Study summary: Well-studied HLA-B-restricted CMV epitopes were used in the study alongside recently identified HLA-C-restricted ones. Through public TCR beta signatures, both CMV infection and matching HLA type were indicated. Whole-study results and caveats: HLA-C-restricted CMV clonotypes gave the most frequent clonotype in two of eight donors. Cumulative public TCR beta family frequency identified carriers of CMV plus the relevant HLA.

TCRdb analysed the reads with MiXCR anew, one entry per CDR3 protein. Among approximately 390,000 distinct CDR3 sequences listed, approximately 35% were seen once. Germline-derived CDR1 and CDR2 are SEHNR and FQNEAQ (reference sequence). V was pared by 5 bases and J by 7 bases, with 11 bases between. The CDR3 totals 12 residues. This clonotype was seen a handful of times. Antigen: not known. This chain links TRBV7-9 with TRBJ1-2; no firm D call. The material was cultured PBMCs, obtained from culture after CMV antigen stimulation. The sequence was collected from a human donor in good health (CMV status not recorded). Some clones in this sample may be carry-over from other donors' samples. The DNA for the CDR3 is TGTGCCAGCAGCCCACGGGAGACTGGCTACACCTTC. As protein: CASSPRETGYTF.